These 30 T cell receptor beta chains came from one sample sequenced in a study of T cell responses to AZD1222 COVID-19 vaccine (dated by TCRdb to the early 2020s). This specimen's time point label, per the study, means: baseline before first vaccination. The library was prepared using the immunoSEQ multiplex PCR assay. TCRdb re-hosts the immuneACCESS table, in-frame sequences only. Its copies lack some clones; in the studies checked, an unresolved V gene accounts for under half of them, and the cause for the rest is not known. A total of 25,000 to 35,000 clones appear in this sample, around 80% of them only once. The ten largest make up roughly 6% of the sample. Specimen: peripheral blood, collected on day 0 of AZD1222 vaccination. These TCRs come from an adult in good health.

This chain joins TRBV9 and TRBJ2-1; D not certain. Germline assignment: CDR1 SGDLS and CDR2 YYNGEE. The V end lost 0 bases, the J end lost 1 base, and 17 bases lay between the germline ends. CDR3 length: 18 residues. The CDR3 loop is CASSVDPPQTVSYNEQFF. The CDR3 DNA reads TGTGCCAGCAGCGTAGACCCCCCTCAGACGGTTTCCTACAATGAGCAGTTCTTC. Full variable domain (missing parts from reference TRBV9 and TRBJ2-1): DSGVTQTPKHLITATGQRVTLRCSPRSGDLSVYWYQQSLDQGLQFLIQYYNGEERAKGNILERFSAQQFPDLHSELNLSSLELGDSALYFCASSVDPPQTVSYNEQFFGPGTRLTVL.

The rearrangement uses TRBV9 and TRBJ1-6, with TRBD1 as a possible D gene (6 bases). Trimming left V 8 bases short and J 10 bases short, with 19 bases between. Germline values: CDR1 SGDLS, CDR2 YYNGEE. The CDR3 has 14 residues. CDR3 DNA sequence: TGTGCCAGTAGACGGGGGCAGGGCGAATCACCCCTCCACTTT. This encodes CASRRGQGESPLHF.

The CDR3 reads CAISEIGPLHF. The CDR3, as DNA: TGTGCCATCAGTGAGATCGGCCCCCTCCACTTT. V and J are TRBV10-3 and TRBJ1-6; D is unresolved. The CDR3 totals 11 residues. CDR1 and CDR2 (germline): ENHRY, SYGVKD. Trimming cost V 2 bases and J 13 bases, with 6 bases left between them.

J is TRBJ1-1 and V is TRBV10-1; D call uncertain. Germline lookup yields CDR1 WNHNN and CDR2 SYGVQD (reference sequence). CDR3 length: 13 amino acids. The V and J ends lost 2 bases and 4 bases respectively, with 8 bases between them. DNA of the CDR3: TGCGCCAGCAGTGAGGGGTTTCTCACTGAAGCTTTCTTT. Protein product: CASSEGFLTEAFF.

This sequence joins TRBV9 and TRBJ1-6, with D perhaps matching TRBD1 (6 bases). Per the germline V gene, CDR1 is SGDLS and CDR2 is YYNGEE. CDR3 length: 16 amino acids. The V end lost 0 bases, the J end lost 9 bases, and 16 bases lay between the germline ends. The CDR3 coding sequence is TGTGCCAGCAGCGTAGTCTCGACAGGAGTTGGTTCACCCCTCCACTTT. It yields the protein CASSVVSTGVGSPLHF.

CDR3 in amino acids: CAWSDPGTGVLAKNIQYF. In nucleotides, the CDR3 is TGTGCCTGGAGTGACCCAGGTACGGGGGTTTTGGCCAAAAACATTCAGTACTTC. The chain uses TRBV30 and TRBJ2-4, with D possibly being TRBD2 (6 bases). CDR1 and CDR2 from the germline V gene are GTSNPN and SVGIG (reference sequence). This CDR3 has 18 amino acids. Trimming took off 1 base at V and 1 base at J, with 20 bases between the two ends. Supplemented by reference TRBV30 and TRBJ2-4, the full variable domain reads SQTIHQWPATLVQPVGSPLSLECTVEGTSNPNLYWYRQAAGRGLQLLFYSVGIGQISSEVPQNLSASRPQDRQFILSSKKLLLSDSGFYLCAWSDPGTGVLAKNIQYFGAGTRLSVL.

The chain uses TRBV7-2 and TRBJ2-1, with 7 bases lining up with TRBD1. The V gene's germline CDR1 is SGHTA and CDR2 FQGNSA. The V gene end was trimmed by 4 bases and the J gene end by 4 bases; junction bases not matched to a gene: 1. There are 13 residues in the CDR3. The DNA for the CDR3 is TGTGCCAGCAGCTGGGACAGATACAATGAGCAGTTCTTC. This sequence encodes CASSWDRYNEQFF.

This chain connects TRBV5-1 to TRBJ1-1, with D hard to call. CDR3 length equals 18 residues. Trimming cost V 0 bases and J 1 base, with 19 bases left between them. Germline V gene sequence: CDR1 SGHRS, CDR2 YFSETQ. CDR3 region: CASSLVSGGAAENTEAFF. DNA for the CDR3: TGCGCCAGCAGCTTGGTTTCTGGTGGTGCGGCAGAGAACACTGAAGCTTTCTTT.

This chain joins TRBV5-1 and TRBJ1-6; possibly TRBD1 for D (6 bases). Germline V gene lookup returns CDR1 SGHRS and CDR2 YFSETQ. The V gene lost 4 bases and the J gene lost 6 bases, with 8 bases spanning the gap. This CDR3 has 13 residues. The CDR3 nucleotides are TGCGCCAGCAGCCCGGACAGTAATTCACCCCTCCACTTT. It specifies CASSPDSNSPLHF.

V is TRBV5-1 and J is TRBJ1-1; D unresolved. Germline V gene sequence: CDR1 SGHRS, CDR2 YFSETQ. The length of the CDR3 is 14 residues. V shed 4 bases and J shed 4 bases, with 14 bases lying between them. In DNA, the CDR3 is TGCGCCAGCAGCGCTCCGGGCCGACCCACTGAAGCTTTCTTT. The encoded protein is CASSAPGRPTEAFF.

This clone was found a few times. One end of the junction fails to match germline, which may point to a read error. The rearrangement uses TRBV20-1 and TRBJ2-7; unclear D gene. The germline V gene encodes CDR1 DFQATT and CDR2 SNEGSKA (reference sequence). The CDR3 is 13 amino acids. The CDR3 nucleotides read TGCAGTGCTAGTTGGTCAGGCGAGACACCCTTGGCATTC. Encoded protein: CSASWSGETPLAF.

The chain uses TRBV5-1 and TRBJ1-5; possibly TRBD1 for D (5 bases). V shed 4 bases and J shed 2 bases, with 10 bases lying between them. The CDR3 loop spans 14 amino acids. The germline gives CDR1 SGHRS, CDR2 YFSETQ. CDR3 nucleotides: TGCGCCAGCAGCCTGGGGGGAGGCAATCAGCCCCAGCATTTT. The encoded protein is CASSLGGGNQPQHF.

The rearrangement links TRBV6-1 to TRBJ1-6; D call uncertain. V lost 1 base and J 5 bases, leaving 3 bases between the germline ends. This CDR3 contains 13 residues. CDR1 MNHNS and CDR2 SASEGT come from the germline V gene. CDR3: CASSEVDNSPLHF. The CDR3 coding sequence is TGTGCCAGCAGTGAAGTAGATAATTCACCCCTCCACTTT.

The chain employs TRBV10-3 and TRBJ2-7, with 7 bases identical to TRBD1. The CDR3 has 14 residues. The J segment lost 4 bases and the V segment lost 9 bases, leaving 12 bases of the junction unmatched. Germline CDR1 ENHRY, CDR2 SYGVKD. The CDR3 DNA sequence: TGTGCCATAGCCCCGACGGGACAGTCGTACGAGCAGTACTTC. Protein sequence: CAIAPTGQSYEQYF.

The chain recombines TRBV19 with TRBJ2-2, with a possible D match to TRBD1 (6 bases). Germline V lookup: CDR1 LNHDA, CDR2 SQIVND (reference sequence). Trimming stripped 4 bases from V and 5 bases from J, with 8 bases between. The CDR3 extends over 13 amino acids. In nucleotides, the CDR3 is TGTGCCAGTAGTAGCAGGGGTACCGGGGAGCTGTTTTTT. It yields the protein CASSSRGTGELFF.

This chain links TRBV9 with TRBJ2-3; D gene unclear. The V gene's germline CDR1 is SGDLS and CDR2 YYNGEE. Trimming stripped 1 base from V and 2 bases from J, with 14 bases between. The length of the CDR3 is 16 residues. CDR3 loop: CASSVTTGTTTDTQYF. CDR3 DNA: TGTGCCAGCAGCGTAACGACGGGTACCACCACAGATACGCAGTATTTT.

The chain uses TRBV18 and TRBJ2-3, with D unresolved. Germline-derived CDR1 and CDR2 are KGHSH and LQKENI. Trimming removed 6 bases from V and 0 bases from J, with 16 bases in between. The CDR3 sequence is 16 residues long. CDR3 in amino acids: CASSTTATLSTDTQYF. DNA for the CDR3: TGTGCCAGCTCCACCACCGCGACACTGAGCACAGATACGCAGTATTTT.

This clone appeared a few times. V and J are TRBV7-2 and TRBJ1-4, with 7 bases matching TRBD1. After removal of 5 bases from V and 5 bases from J, the junction contained 8 bases not matched to a gene. Germline V gene data show CDR1 as SGHTA and CDR2 as FQGNSA. The CDR3 sequence is 15 residues long. The CDR3 spells CASSTNRGLNEKLFF. The CDR3 nucleotides read TGTGCCAGCAGCACCAACAGGGGACTAAATGAAAAACTGTTTTTT.

This clone came up a few times. CDR3 DNA: TGTGCCAGCAGTTTTGGCTCAGTAAAACTGTTTTTT. Its protein is CASSFGSVKLFF. The chain links TRBV12-3 or TRBV12-4 to TRBJ1-4; D ambiguous. The CDR3 is 12 residues long. Trimming cost V 3 bases and J 10 bases, with 9 bases left between them.

The chain is built from TRBV19 and TRBJ1-5; 10 nucleotides match TRBD1. The CDR3 sequence is 16 residues long. Germline assignment: CDR1 LNHDA and CDR2 SQIVND (reference sequence). V shed 5 bases, J shed 9 bases, and the junction held 13 bases outside the gene matches. The CDR3, as DNA: TGTGCCAGTAGTTCAGGACAGGGGGAGCCTCATGGGCCCCAGCATTTT. This sequence encodes CASSSGQGEPHGPQHF.

The rearrangement uses TRBV18 and TRBJ1-1, with D hard to call. Germline assignment: CDR1 KGHSH and CDR2 LQKENI. CDR3 length: 15 residues. V was cut by 4 bases and J by 5 bases, with 17 bases left in between. The CDR3 spells CASSRLGGDSTEAFF. The CDR3 nucleotides are TGTGCCAGCTCACGTTTGGGCGGAGATAGTACTGAAGCTTTCTTT.

This chain links TRBV6-5 with TRBJ2-7, with D possibly matching TRBD1 (5 bases). The germline V gene encodes CDR1 MNHEY and CDR2 SVGAGI. This CDR3 is 15 amino acids long. V lost 5 bases, J lost 3 bases, and 17 bases lay in between. The CDR3 spells CASSLQGTRYYEQYV. The CDR3 DNA is TGTGCCAGCAGTCTCCAGGGCACGCGATACTACGAGCAGTACGTC.

This sequence joins TRBV19 and TRBJ2-6, with a possible D match to TRBD1 (6 bases). The V end was cut by 5 bases, the J end by 1 base, with 9 bases between. This CDR3 has 15 amino acids. Germline V CDR1 and CDR2: LNHDA, SQIVND (reference sequence). The CDR3 protein is CASSGGQSGANVLTF. For the CDR3, the DNA is TGTGCCAGTAGTGGGGGACAATCTGGGGCCAACGTCCTGACTTTC.

V is TRBV6-2 or TRBV6-3 and J is TRBJ2-2, with D unresolved. The CDR3 extends over 13 amino acids. The V and J ends lost 2 bases and 3 bases respectively, with 4 bases between them. Germline values: CDR1 MNHEY, CDR2 SVGEGT. The CDR3 DNA sequence: TGTGCCAGCAGTTACACCGACACCGGGGAGCTGTTTTTT. This encodes CASSYTDTGELFF.

The chain employs TRBV7-2 and TRBJ1-2; D remains ambiguous. The CDR3 contains 16 residues. V was pared by 2 bases and J by 6 bases, with 19 bases between. Germline CDR1 is SGHTA and CDR2 is FQGNSA. The CDR3 spells CASSLIADTGANGYTF. The DNA for the CDR3 is TGTGCCAGCAGCTTAATTGCCGACACTGGAGCAAATGGCTACACCTTC.

This clone was seen more than once but under ten times. The chain combines TRBV5-1 with TRBJ1-3; D uncertain. Trimming shortened V by 1 base and J by 0 bases, and 8 bases separated the two germline ends. The CDR3 length is 15 residues. Germline V lookup: CDR1 SGHRS, CDR2 YFSETQ. CDR3 in DNA: TGCGCCAGCAGCTTGCAGGCAGACTCTGGAAACACCATATATTTT. Encoded protein: CASSLQADSGNTIYF.

This clone was seen only a few times. The chain is built from TRBV21-1 and TRBJ1-6. TRBV21-1 is an annotated pseudogene. This CDR3 has 20 residues. The CDR3 loop is CASSSHRGSVKPKSSSPLHF. As DNA, the CDR3 is TGTGCCAGCAGCTCCCACCGGGGATCCGTAAAGCCAAAATCCAGTTCACCCCTCCACTTT.

The chain uses TRBV6-5 and TRBJ2-2; possible D gene TRBD1, 6 bases. The CDR3 contains 14 residues. Per germline, CDR1 MNHEY and CDR2 SVGAGI. V was pared by 7 bases and J by 4 bases, with 13 bases between. The CDR3 DNA reads TGTGCCAGCAACCTCGGACAGACCACCGGGGAGCTGTTTTTT. Protein product: CASNLGQTTGELFF.

V gene TRBV6-6 combines with J gene TRBJ1-3; D gene uncertain. The CDR3 length is 14 residues. V was clipped by 6 bases and J by 0 bases, with 9 bases between them. Germline assignment: CDR1 MNHNY and CDR2 SVGAGI (reference sequence). The CDR3 loop reads CASSPPDSGNTIYF. The CDR3 DNA reads as TGTGCCAGCAGCCCACCTGACTCTGGAAACACCATATATTTT.

V is TRBV7-9 and J is TRBJ1-6; TRBD1 aligns across 7 bases. The germline gives CDR1 SEHNR, CDR2 FQNEAQ (reference sequence). The CDR3 covers 14 residues. V was pared by 3 bases and J by 9 bases, with 5 bases of the junction left unmatched. This CDR3 is CASSLGQSTSPLHF. The DNA of the CDR3 is TGTGCCAGCAGCTTGGGACAGTCAACTTCACCCCTCCACTTT.